The rows below give T cell receptor beta chains drawn from one sample of a study of blood T cells in healthy people across ages. TCRdb analysed the 5' RACE reads with MiXCR anew, one entry per CDR3 protein. The sample records approximately 1,000,000 distinct CDR3 sequences, around 43% being singletons. The sample was blood. The receptors here all came from a woman aged 55-69 years in good health. Both conserved end residues are part of each CDR3. The order of the fields is V gene, D gene, J gene, clone size, CDR3 DNA, CDR3 protein. The D gene is left open where the match is weak. Clone sizes are given selectively: once, few, many, or a class where the clone is expanded.

TRBV7-9,TRBD2,TRBJ2-5,-,TGTGCCAGCAGCCTGGGACTAGCGGGAGGCCCGGCCGACAATGAGCAGTACTTC,CASSLGLAGGPADNEQYF
TRBV30,-,TRBJ2-3,-,TGTGCCTGGAGTGTACTGGGGGCGACAGATACGCAGTATTTT,CAWSVLGATDTQYF
TRBV30,-,TRBJ2-6,-,TGTGCCTCCACCGGGACACGCTCTGGGGCCAACGTCCTGACTTTC,CASTGTRSGANVLTF
TRBV27,-,TRBJ2-5,-,TGTGCCAGCAGGCCCAGCCCGGGGGCATCGTGGGAGCAGTACTTC,CASRPSPGASWEQYF
TRBV5-8,-,TRBJ1-4,-,TGTGCCAGCAGCCCCACAGAAAAACTGTTTTTT,CASSPTEKLFF
TRBV6-6,TRBD2,TRBJ2-5,-,TGTGCCAGCAGTTACTTCCTAGCGGTTCAAGAGACCCAGTACTTC,CASSYFLAVQETQYF
TRBV10-3,TRBD1,TRBJ2-1,many,TGTGCCATCAGGGGACAGGGGAATGAGCAGTTCTTC,CAIRGQGNEQFF
TRBV30,-,TRBJ2-7,-,TGTGCCTGGAGTAACCCGGGACGAGTTGCCGAGCAGTACTTC,CAWSNPGRVAEQYF
TRBV7-9,TRBD1,TRBJ2-2,-,TGTGCCAGCAGCTCCCCTCAGGGGGCGAACACCGGGGAGCTGTTTTTT,CASSSPQGANTGELFF
TRBV5-4,TRBD1,TRBJ2-5,few,TGTGCCTTTCGAGACAGGGGACGGGAGACCCAGTACTTC,CAFRDRGRETQYF
TRBV20-1,-,TRBJ2-4,few,TGCAGTGCCCTCGCGCGGTGGGGGAACATTCAGTACTTC,CSALARWGNIQYF
TRBV20-1,-,TRBJ2-6,-,TGCAGTGCTAGAGACGTCGGGGGCCGCTCTGGGGCCAACGTCCTGACTTTC,CSARDVGGRSGANVLTF
TRBV28,-,TRBJ2-5,few,TGTGCCAGCAGCCGGACCCGGACGGACCAAGAGACCCAGTACTTC,CASSRTRTDQETQYF
TRBV11-2,TRBD2,TRBJ2-1,few,TGTGCCAGCAGCTCGGGACTAGCGAAGAATGAGCAGTTCTTC,CASSSGLAKNEQFF
TRBV7-2,TRBD1,TRBJ2-7,many,TGTGCCAGCAGCTTAAGAGGGGGCCGGAGCTCCTACGAGCAGTACTTC,CASSLRGGRSSYEQYF
TRBV2,-,TRBJ1-1,-,TGTGCCAGCAGTGGGGGGGGGAACACTGAAGCTTTCTTT,CASSGGGNTEAFF
TRBV27,-,TRBJ2-1,few,TGTGCCAGCAGTTCGGGACTGGGCCCCAATGAGCAGTTCTTC,CASSSGLGPNEQFF
TRBV20-1,TRBD2,TRBJ2-1,-,TGCAGTGCTATGCGGGAGTTCAATGAGCAGTTCTTC,CSAMREFNEQFF
TRBV5-5,-,TRBJ2-3,few,TGTGCCAGCAGCCGGGACGCACCTAGCACAGATACGCAGTATTTT,CASSRDAPSTDTQYF
TRBV20-1,-,TRBJ2-3,-,TGCAGTGCTAGAGTTGACCCCGCAAACACAGATACGCAGTATTTT,CSARVDPANTDTQYF
TRBV20-1,TRBD2,TRBJ2-1,-,TGCAGTGCGATGCAAGAATCGGCGGCGGGAGGTTTACTCGATGAGCAGTTCTTC,CSAMQESAAGGLLDEQFF
TRBV9,-,TRBJ1-2,few,TGTGCCAGCAGCGTAGACCCGACAGATAACTATGGCTACACCTTC,CASSVDPTDNYGYTF
TRBV6-1,-,TRBJ1-2,-,TGTGCCAGCAGTGAAGGGGCGGCGGTTTTAGGGGGCTACACCTTC,CASSEGAAVLGGYTF
TRBV7-7,TRBD1,TRBJ2-5,-,TGTGCCAGCAGCCGTAATCGACAGGGGGGTTTGGAGACCCAGTACTTC,CASSRNRQGGLETQYF
TRBV29-1,-,TRBJ2-1,-,TGCAGCGTTGAACCACCCGGGAGCAAAAGCAGTGAGCAGTTCTTC,CSVEPPGSKSSEQFF
TRBV11-3,TRBD2,TRBJ2-5,-,TGTGCCAGCAGCTTGGGTAGTGCGGGAGCCCTCGGGGAGACCCAGTACTTC,CASSLGSAGALGETQYF
TRBV5-5,-,TRBJ1-4,few,TGTGCCAGCAGCCCGACAGACGCAACTAATGAAAAACTGTTTTTT,CASSPTDATNEKLFF
TRBV29-1,TRBD1,TRBJ2-5,few,TGCAGCGTGGACGGGACAGGGGGTTTCGAGACCCAGTACTTC,CSVDGTGGFETQYF
TRBV27,-,TRBJ2-1,-,TGTGCCAGCAGTTTGCAGGGCATGGGCAATGAGCAGTTCTTC,CASSLQGMGNEQFF
TRBV15,-,TRBJ2-5,-,TGTGCCACCAGCAGGGTGATGGAGACCCAGTACTTC,CATSRVMETQYF
TRBV3-1,-,TRBJ2-7,few,TGTGCCAGCAGCCAAGGAAAACGTTACGAGCAGTACTTC,CASSQGKRYEQYF
TRBV6-6,TRBD1,TRBJ1-2,-,TGTGCCACCCGGACAGGGGGCAAAGATGGCTACACCTTC,CATRTGGKDGYTF
TRBV5-1,-,TRBJ1-2,few,TGCGCCAGCAGTGGGACGGAACTCAACTATGGCTACACCTTC,CASSGTELNYGYTF
TRBV15,-,TRBJ2-3,few,TGTGCCACCAGCAGAAGGAGGCAGGGCACAGATACGCAGTATTTT,CATSRRRQGTDTQYF
TRBV2,TRBD2,TRBJ2-1,-,TGTGCCAGCAGTGAGATCGGGCGGGAGCCGTACAATGAGCAGTTCTTC,CASSEIGREPYNEQFF
TRBV5-6,-,TRBJ2-7,-,TGTGCCAGCAGTGGGCAGGGGCCCGCCTACGAGCAGTACTTC,CASSGQGPAYEQYF
TRBV6-5,TRBD1,TRBJ1-1,-,TGTGCCAGCAGTCCTTACCGGGACAGAATCGGCACTGAAGCTTTCTTT,CASSPYRDRIGTEAFF
TRBV29-1,-,TRBJ1-2,many,TGCAGCGTTGAAGGAGGCTCGGGCGGCTACACCTTC,CSVEGGSGGYTF
TRBV6-5,TRBD1,TRBJ2-7,few,TGTGCCAGCAGTATCTTACAGGGGATCCACGAGCAGTACTTC,CASSILQGIHEQYF
TRBV5-1,TRBD1,TRBJ2-5,-,TGCGTCAGCAGCAAACAGACAGGGGGCCTAAGGGCCCAGTACTTC,CVSSKQTGGLRAQYF
TRBV20-1,TRBD1,TRBJ1-6,once,TGCAGTGCTTACCTAGAGACAGGGGATAATTCACCCCTCCACTTT,CSAYLETGDNSPLHF
TRBV20-1,-,TRBJ2-7,-,TGCAGTGCCCATGACACTACCTACGAGCAGTACTTC,CSAHDTTYEQYF
TRBV27,-,TRBJ1-6,-,TGTGCCAGCAGTTTATCCACAGGTCTTAGTAATTCACCCCTCCACTTT,CASSLSTGLSNSPLHF
TRBV25-1,-,TRBJ1-1,-,TGTGCCAGCAGTGAAGAGGGCCAGTGGGGCACTGAAGCTTTCTTT,CASSEEGQWGTEAFF
TRBV7-9,-,TRBJ2-5,-,TGTGCCAGCAGCTTAGAATCAGGGTTTTCAGAGACCCAGTACTTC,CASSLESGFSETQYF
TRBV18,-,TRBJ2-5,-,TGTGCCAGCTCAAAGGGAGTGCAAGAGACCCAGTACTTC,CASSKGVQETQYF
TRBV7-2,-,TRBJ2-1,-,TGTGCCAGCAGCCCCCGACTAGTCGGTGAGGGTGAGCAGTTCTTC,CASSPRLVGEGEQFF
TRBV11-1,-,TRBJ2-1,few,TGTGCCAGCAGCGTAGCGAGGGTGTCTGAGCAGTTCTTC,CASSVARVSEQFF
TRBV11-2,-,TRBJ2-3,-,TGTGCCAGCAGTTTACCCGATAGCGCAGATACGCAGTATTTT,CASSLPDSADTQYF
TRBV14,-,TRBJ2-7,few,TGTGCCAGCAGCCAAAAGAGGACAGAAGGGAAAAGGGACGAGCAGTACTTC,CASSQKRTEGKRDEQYF
TRBV5-6,-,TRBJ2-1,-,TGTGCCAGCAGACAGAGCTACAATGAGCAGTTCTTC,CASRQSYNEQFF
TRBV18,TRBD1,TRBJ2-5,few,TGTGCCAGCTCACCTCCTGACAGGGTCGCTATTAAGACCCAGTACTTC,CASSPPDRVAIKTQYF
TRBV2,-,TRBJ2-7,-,TGTGCCAGCAGTGAAGGTGCCCACGAGCAGTACTTC,CASSEGAHEQYF
TRBV9,TRBD2,TRBJ2-1,few,TGTGCCAGCAGCGTGACTAGCGAGAGTGAGCAGTTCTTC,CASSVTSESEQFF
TRBV7-6,-,TRBJ2-1,few,TGTGCCAGCAGTCGCCCCCGGGACGCCGGTAGGGATGAGCAGTTCTTC,CASSRPRDAGRDEQFF
TRBV7-8,-,TRBJ2-1,-,TGTGCCAGCAGCTTAGGTCAGGCCGGGCATGAGCAGTTCTTC,CASSLGQAGHEQFF
TRBV2,TRBD2,TRBJ2-7,few,TGTGCCAGCGGTTCTAGCGGGATTTCCGAGCAGTACTTC,CASGSSGISEQYF
TRBV10-3,TRBD2,TRBJ2-2,-,TGTGCCATCAGTAACACCGGGACTAGCGGGACCACCGGGGAGCTGTTTTTT,CAISNTGTSGTTGELFF
TRBV6-1,-,TRBJ2-7,-,TGTGCCAGCAGTGAGGGGACCCTCAAGGGGCCCTACGAGCAGTACTTC,CASSEGTLKGPYEQYF
TRBV20-1,TRBD2,TRBJ2-4,-,TGCAGTGCTAGAGATCGACTAGCGGGCAAACAGTACTTC,CSARDRLAGKQYF